This T cell receptor beta chain was identified during a study of T cells in Graves' hyperthyroidism and ophthalmopathy. This CDR3 region has 14 residues. Germline V gene lookup returns CDR1 SNHLY and CDR2 FYNNEI. V was trimmed by 7 bases and J by 2 bases, leaving 15 bases between them. RNA transcripts gave rise to amplified TCR beta CDR3 regions. RT-PCR in the first round (using the HTBI primer set) targeted the TCR CDR3. TCRdb re-derived calls from the multiplex PCR reads in MiXCR, one entry per CDR3 protein. The table shows some 510,000 distinct CDR3 sequences, with around 42% occurring only once. This clonotype originated in a woman under 30 with Graves' hyperthyroidism. Input material: peripheral blood or thyroid tissue (not recorded which). The chain employs TRBV2 and TRBJ2-7; D is possibly TRBD2 (6 bases). CDR3 DNA sequence: TGTGCCAGCACAGCTTCGGGGGTCCCCTACGAGCAGTACTTC. Protein: CASTASGVPYEQYF.